This T cell receptor beta chain was retrieved from a study of beta chain features in type 1 diabetes. General study points: Within each of all four CD4+ subsets, Type 1 diabetes patients had TCRB CDR3s that were moderately but significantly shorter. Naive, central memory and Treg TCRB repertoires appeared more alike in patients than in healthy donors.

The CDR3 consists of 16 residues. A remark on this clone: Its antigen remains unknown.

As every portion of the isolated RNA was reverse transcribed, the sequencing read expressed TCRB transcripts. Generated by immunoSEQ multiplex PCR, the TCRdb table keeps only in-frame clones and is missing some. The sample holds 130,000 or so clones; 17% are singletons and the top ten take approximately 2.5%. V is TRBV1 and J is TRBJ1-1; no DNA check was done on the table's D call, TRBD1. TRBV1 has pseudogene status. The sample comprised central memory CD4+ T cells from blood. This TCR derives from a young man with type 1 diabetes. CDR3 in DNA: TGCACCAGCAGCCTGAGGGGGCCCGAAGGGGGCACTGAAGCTTTCTTT. As protein: CTSSLRGPEGGTEAFF.